The rows below give T cell receptor beta chains drawn from one sample of a study of beta chain features in type 1 diabetes. This table comes from immunoSEQ multiplex PCR, and its TCRdb copy is limited to in-frame clones, with some not included. This table holds almost 350,000 clones, under 8.5% found once. The sample comprised central memory CD4+ T cells from blood. These receptors were collected from a woman between 18 and 30 years old in good health. CDR3s include the opening cysteine and the closing phenylalanine or tryptophan. A D gene is named only where the DNA matches it firmly. A clone size is listed for some rows: how often the clone was seen (once, few, many), or a class if it is expanded.

clone size	D gene	V gene	CDR3 length	J gene	CDR3 protein	CDR3 DNA
few	.	TRBV10-3	16	TRBJ2-5	CAISEWEGGNQETQYF	TGTGCCATCAGTGAGTGGGAAGGGGGGAATCAAGAGACCCAGTACTTC
.	TRBD1	TRBV27	17	TRBJ1-2	CASSLFGGQPLGYGYTF	TGTGCCAGCAGTTTGTTCGGGGGACAGCCTCTTGGCTATGGCTACACCTTC
.	.	TRBV4-2	15	TRBJ1-3	CASSQVQTSGNTIYF	TGTGCCAGCAGCCAAGTTCAGACCTCTGGAAACACCATATATTTT
many	TRBD2	TRBV10-2	16	TRBJ2-3	CASSGSGTSRTDTQYF	TGCGCCAGCAGTGGCTCCGGGACTAGCCGCACAGATACGCAGTATTTT
many	.	TRBV7-9	14	TRBJ2-3	CASSPSGTANTQYF	TGTGCCAGCAGCCCGTCGGGTACCGCGAATACGCAGTATTTT
.	TRBD1	TRBV11-2	15	TRBJ2-7	CASSLARNRGSEQYF	TGTGCCAGCAGCTTAGCAAGGAACAGGGGTTCCGAGCAGTACTTC
.	TRBD2	TRBV4-2	16	TRBJ2-7	CASSQDWSGSSYEQYF	TGTGCCAGCAGCCAAGATTGGAGCGGGAGCTCCTACGAGCAGTACTTC
.	.	TRBV18	15	TRBJ2-1	CASSPVRDETRKEFF	TGTGCCAGCTCACCAGTGAGGGACGAGACTAGGAAGGAGTTCTTC
.	.	TRBV5-1	15	TRBJ1-1	CASSQDRGMDTEAFF	TGCGCCAGCAGCCAGGATCGAGGTATGGACACTGAAGCTTTCTTT
few	.	TRBV10-3	14	TRBJ2-7	CAIRPSGVSYEQYF	TGTGCCATTCGCCCGTCGGGAGTATCCTACGAGCAGTACTTC
.	.	TRBV18	13	TRBJ2-5	CASSPPPRETQYF	TGTGCCAGCTCACCCCCCCCAAGGGAGACCCAGTACTTC
few	TRBD1	TRBV5-4	15	TRBJ2-5	CASRRRRGQGETQYF	TGTGCCAGCAGACGACGAAGGGGGCAGGGGGAGACCCAGTACTTC
many	.	TRBV11-2	15	TRBJ1-3	CASSPDWVSGNTIYF	TGTGCCAGCAGCCCCGACTGGGTCTCTGGAAACACCATATATTTT
.	TRBD1	TRBV14	14	TRBJ2-3	CASSRAGQGNTQYF	TGTGCCAGCAGCCGAGCGGGACAGGGGAATACGCAGTATTTT